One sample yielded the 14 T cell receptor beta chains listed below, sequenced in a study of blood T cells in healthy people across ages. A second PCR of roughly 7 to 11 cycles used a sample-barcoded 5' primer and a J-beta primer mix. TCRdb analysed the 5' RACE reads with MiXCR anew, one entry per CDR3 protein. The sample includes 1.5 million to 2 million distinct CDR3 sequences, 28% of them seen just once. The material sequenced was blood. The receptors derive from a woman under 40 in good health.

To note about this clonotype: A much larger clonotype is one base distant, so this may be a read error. CDR3 loop: CAIGDSPYKQYF. The DNA of the CDR3 is TGTGCCATCGGGGACAGTCCCTACAAGCAGTACTTC. V is TRBV10-3 and J is TRBJ2-5; 7 nucleotides agree with TRBD1. The CDR3 consists of 12 residues. Trimming at V came to 8 bases and at J to 11 bases, leaving 11 bases not matched to a gene. CDR1 and CDR2 from the germline V gene are ENHRY and SYGVKD.

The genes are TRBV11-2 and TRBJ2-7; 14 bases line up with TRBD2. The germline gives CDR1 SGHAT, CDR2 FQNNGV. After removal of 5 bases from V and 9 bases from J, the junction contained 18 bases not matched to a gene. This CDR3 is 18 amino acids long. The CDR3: CASSRLAGGTVVEAGQYF. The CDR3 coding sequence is TGTGCCAGCAGCAGACTAGCGGGAGGGACCGTCGTCGAGGCGGGGCAGTACTTC.

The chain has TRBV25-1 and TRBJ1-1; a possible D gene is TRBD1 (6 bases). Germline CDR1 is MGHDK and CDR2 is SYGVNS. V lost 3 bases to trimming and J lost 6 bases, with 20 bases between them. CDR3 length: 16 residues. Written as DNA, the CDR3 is TGTGCCAGCAGTGACATGCTGGGGGGCGGGGAAGCTGAAGCTTTCTTT. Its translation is CASSDMLGGGEAEAFF.

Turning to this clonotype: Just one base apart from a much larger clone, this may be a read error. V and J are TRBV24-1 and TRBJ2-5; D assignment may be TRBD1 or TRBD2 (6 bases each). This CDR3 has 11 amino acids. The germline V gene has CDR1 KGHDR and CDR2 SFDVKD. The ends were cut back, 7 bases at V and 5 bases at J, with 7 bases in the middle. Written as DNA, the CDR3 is TGTGCCACCAGGGGGGGCGAGACCCAGTACTTC. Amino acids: CATRGGETQYF.

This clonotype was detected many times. CDR3 in DNA: TGCGCCAGCAGCCAAGATCATGGACAGGGCAATGAAAAACTGTTTTTT. Its protein product is CASSQDHGQGNEKLFF. The chain recombines TRBV4-1 with TRBJ1-4; 8 bases map to TRBD1. Germline V gene sequence: CDR1 MGHRA, CDR2 YSYEKL. The J segment lost 5 bases and the V segment lost 0 bases, leaving 5 bases of the junction unmatched. This CDR3 spans 16 amino acids.

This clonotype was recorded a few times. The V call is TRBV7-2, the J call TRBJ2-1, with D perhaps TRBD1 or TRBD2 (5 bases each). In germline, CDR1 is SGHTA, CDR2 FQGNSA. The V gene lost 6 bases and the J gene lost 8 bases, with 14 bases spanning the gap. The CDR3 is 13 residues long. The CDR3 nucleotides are TGTGCCAGCAGGACGGGGCGACTCGATGAGCAGTTCTTC. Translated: CASRTGRLDEQFF.

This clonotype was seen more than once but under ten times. The CDR3 DNA reads TGCGCCAGCAGGGTACAGGGGAGCCACGAGCAGTACTTC. The encoded protein is CASRVQGSHEQYF. The chain joins TRBV5-1 to TRBJ2-7, with 7 bases that match TRBD1. V lost 5 bases to trimming and J lost 5 bases; unmatched junction nucleotides: 7. Germline loops: CDR1 SGHRS, CDR2 YFSETQ. This CDR3 comprises 13 residues.

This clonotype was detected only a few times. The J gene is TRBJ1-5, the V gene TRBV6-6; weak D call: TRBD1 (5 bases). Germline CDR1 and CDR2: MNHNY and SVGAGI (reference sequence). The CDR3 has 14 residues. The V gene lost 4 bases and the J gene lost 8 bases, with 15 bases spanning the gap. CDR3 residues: CASSFKSGGEPQHF. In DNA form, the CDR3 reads TGTGCCAGCAGTTTCAAATCGGGGGGGGAGCCCCAGCATTTT.

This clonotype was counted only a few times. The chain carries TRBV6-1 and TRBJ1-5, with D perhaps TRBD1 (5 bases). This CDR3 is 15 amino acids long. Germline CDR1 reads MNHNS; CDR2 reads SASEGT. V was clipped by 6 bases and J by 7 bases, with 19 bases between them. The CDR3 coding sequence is TGTGCCAGCAGGCAAGGGACCGCGTTCTCCCAGCCCCAGCATTTT. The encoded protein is CASRQGTAFSQPQHF.

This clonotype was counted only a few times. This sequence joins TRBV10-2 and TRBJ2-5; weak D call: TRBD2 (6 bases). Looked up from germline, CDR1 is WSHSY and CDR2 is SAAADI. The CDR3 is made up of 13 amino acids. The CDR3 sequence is CASGRAGLETQYF. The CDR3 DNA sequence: TGCGCTAGCGGTAGGGCCGGTTTGGAGACCCAGTACTTC.

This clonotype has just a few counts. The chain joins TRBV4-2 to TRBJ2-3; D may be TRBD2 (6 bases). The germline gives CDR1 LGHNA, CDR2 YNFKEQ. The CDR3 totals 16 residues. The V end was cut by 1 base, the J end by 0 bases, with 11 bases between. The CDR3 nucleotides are TGTGCCAGCAGCCAAGTATCGGGAGCTAGCACAGATACGCAGTATTTT. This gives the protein CASSQVSGASTDTQYF.

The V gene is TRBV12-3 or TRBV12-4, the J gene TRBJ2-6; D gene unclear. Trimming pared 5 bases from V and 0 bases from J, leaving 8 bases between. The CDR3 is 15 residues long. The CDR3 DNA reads TGTGCCAGCAGTCGGAGCCCCTCTGGGGCCAACGTCCTGACTTTC. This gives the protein CASSRSPSGANVLTF.

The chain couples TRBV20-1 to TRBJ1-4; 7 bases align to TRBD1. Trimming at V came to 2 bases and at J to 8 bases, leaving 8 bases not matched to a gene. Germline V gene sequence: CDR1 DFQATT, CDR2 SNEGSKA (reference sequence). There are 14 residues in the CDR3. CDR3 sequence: CSARNTGAGEKLFF. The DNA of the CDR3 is TGCAGTGCTAGAAATACAGGGGCGGGCGAAAAACTGTTTTTT.

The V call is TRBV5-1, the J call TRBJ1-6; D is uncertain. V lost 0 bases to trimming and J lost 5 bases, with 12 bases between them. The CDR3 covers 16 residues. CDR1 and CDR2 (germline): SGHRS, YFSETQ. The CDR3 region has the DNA TGCGCCAGCAGCTTGGCGGTTGACTCGGATAATTCACCCCTCCACTTT. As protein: CASSLAVDSDNSPLHF.